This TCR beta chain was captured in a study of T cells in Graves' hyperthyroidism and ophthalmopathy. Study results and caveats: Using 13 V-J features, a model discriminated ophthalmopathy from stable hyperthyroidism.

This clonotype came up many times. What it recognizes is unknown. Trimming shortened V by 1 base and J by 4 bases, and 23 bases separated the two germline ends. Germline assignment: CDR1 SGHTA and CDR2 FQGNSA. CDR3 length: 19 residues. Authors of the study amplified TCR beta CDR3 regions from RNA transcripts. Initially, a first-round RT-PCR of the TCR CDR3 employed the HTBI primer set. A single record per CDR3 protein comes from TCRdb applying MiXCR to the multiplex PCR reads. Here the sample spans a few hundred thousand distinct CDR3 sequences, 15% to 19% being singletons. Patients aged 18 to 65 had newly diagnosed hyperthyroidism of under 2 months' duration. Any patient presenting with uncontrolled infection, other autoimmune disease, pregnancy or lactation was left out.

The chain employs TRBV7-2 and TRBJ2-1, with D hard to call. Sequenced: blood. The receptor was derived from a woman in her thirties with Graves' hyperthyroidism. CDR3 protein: CASSLGGYPQPPYYNEQFF. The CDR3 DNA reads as TGTGCCAGCAGCTTAGGGGGTTACCCCCAACCCCCTTATTACAATGAGCAGTTCTTC.